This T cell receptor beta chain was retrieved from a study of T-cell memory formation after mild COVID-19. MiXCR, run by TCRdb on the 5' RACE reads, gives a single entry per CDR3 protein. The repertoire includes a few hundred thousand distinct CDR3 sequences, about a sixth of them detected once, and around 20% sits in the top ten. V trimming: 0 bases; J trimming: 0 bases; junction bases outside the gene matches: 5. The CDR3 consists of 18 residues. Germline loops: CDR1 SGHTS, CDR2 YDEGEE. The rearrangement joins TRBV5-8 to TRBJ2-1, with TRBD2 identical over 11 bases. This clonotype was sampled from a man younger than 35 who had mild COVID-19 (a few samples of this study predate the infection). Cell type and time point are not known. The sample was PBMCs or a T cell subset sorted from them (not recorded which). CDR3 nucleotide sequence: TGTGCCAGCAGCTTGGAGGCTAGCGGGGGGCCCTCCTACAATGAGCAGTTCTTC. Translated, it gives CASSLEASGGPSYNEQFF.